The 24 T cell receptor beta chains below were found in one sample sequenced in a study of blood T cells in healthy people across ages. The authors ran a second PCR of about 7 to 11 cycles using a sample-barcoded 5' primer and a J-beta primer mix. TCRdb independently ran MiXCR on the 5' RACE reads; one entry per CDR3 protein. The table lists about 970,000 distinct CDR3 sequences, roughly 47% of them singletons. Sequences were obtained from blood. The receptors shown here come from a woman aged 55 to 70 in good health.

The sample holds a few counts of this clonotype. The chain combines TRBV25-1 with TRBJ1-1; possible D gene TRBD1, 6 bases. From germline, CDR1 is MGHDK and CDR2 SYGVNS. Between the trimmed V and J ends, which lost 3 bases and 0 bases, there was a span of 11 bases. The CDR3 covers 15 residues. The CDR3 protein is CASSDQGRLNTEAFF. In nucleotides, the CDR3 is TGTGCCAGCAGTGATCAGGGGCGCCTGAACACTGAAGCTTTCTTT.

This clonotype was detected a few times. This chain uses TRBV14 with TRBJ1-2; tentative D call: TRBD1 (5 bases). CDR3 length: 14 residues. The ends were cut back, 3 bases at V and 6 bases at J, with 14 bases in the middle. The germline V gene has CDR1 SGHDN and CDR2 FVKESK. The CDR3: CASSHGQGLDGYTF. CDR3 bases: TGTGCCAGCAGCCATGGACAAGGTCTGGATGGCTACACCTTC.

The CDR3 is CASEGTGSTDTQYF. The CDR3 DNA is TGTGCCAGCGAGGGAACGGGCTCCACAGATACGCAGTATTTT. The gene calls are TRBV12-3 or TRBV12-4 and TRBJ2-3, with a tentative D call TRBD2 (5 bases). The CDR3 is 14 amino acids. V lost 8 bases to trimming and J lost 2 bases, with 14 bases between them.

This clonotype was seen only a few times. The chain couples TRBV20-1 to TRBJ2-3; a weak D match, TRBD2 (6 bases). CDR3 length: 19 residues. The ends were cut back, 3 bases at V and 0 bases at J, with 25 bases in the middle. In germline, CDR1 is DFQATT, CDR2 SNEGSKA (reference sequence). This CDR3 reads CSARDWLAGRLHSTDTQYF. The CDR3 nucleotides are TGCAGTGCTAGGGACTGGCTGGCGGGGCGACTCCATAGCACAGATACGCAGTATTTT.

Here the CDR3 DNA reads TGTGCCAGCAGCGTATTCACTGGGACCACCCAAGAGACCCAGTACTTC. Translating it yields CASSVFTGTTQETQYF. V and J are TRBV7-2 and TRBJ2-5; D is tentatively TRBD1 or TRBD2 (5 bases each). CDR3 length: 16 amino acids. Germline values: CDR1 SGHTA, CDR2 FQGNSA. Trimming shortened V by 5 bases and J by 1 base, and 17 bases separated the two germline ends.

This clonotype appeared a few times. V is TRBV4-3 and J is TRBJ1-1; D may be TRBD1 (5 bases). Germline lookup yields CDR1 LGHNA and CDR2 YSLEER. V was shortened by 0 bases and J by 5 bases, with 13 bases between the two germline ends. The CDR3 has 15 residues. The CDR3 region is CASSQDWGWLTEAFF. CDR3 DNA: TGCGCCAGCAGCCAAGATTGGGGGTGGTTAACTGAAGCTTTCTTT.

The chain couples TRBV28 to TRBJ2-4; D is possibly TRBD2 (6 bases). The J call may not be correct, given that the DNA end is closer to TRBJ2-7. CDR3 length: 14 residues. The V gene's germline CDR1 is MDHEN and CDR2 SYDVKM. The CDR3 DNA reads TGTGCCAGCAGTTTAGCGGGATCCAGGTACGAGCAGTACTTC. It encodes CASSLAGSRYEQYF.

Comment on this clonotype: A much bigger clone sits one base away, suggesting this may be a read error. The CDR3 DNA reads as TGTGCCAGACCCGGGACAGGGGGTAACACTCAGTACTTC. This gives the protein CARPGTGGNTQYF. The V gene is TRBV11-3, the J gene TRBJ2-4; 11 bases are a match to TRBD1. The germline V gene encodes CDR1 SGHNT and CDR2 YENEEA. The CDR3 spans 13 residues.

This clonotype was counted many times. The chain recombines TRBV11-2 with TRBJ2-7; D remains ambiguous. CDR1 and CDR2 from the germline V gene are SGHAT and FQNNGV. V gave up 0 bases and J gave up 2 bases, with 2 bases separating them. The CDR3 extends over 12 amino acids. The CDR3 protein is CASSLEAYEQYF. The CDR3 nucleotides read TGTGCCAGCAGCTTAGAGGCCTACGAGCAGTACTTC.

The chain recombines TRBV14 with TRBJ2-1, with 8 bases lining up with TRBD1. The V segment lost 4 bases and the J segment 4 bases; nucleotides outside the gene matches: 9. This CDR3 is 16 amino acids long. Looked up from germline, CDR1 is SGHDN and CDR2 is FVKESK. CDR3 nucleotide sequence: TGTGCCAGCAGCCTGTGGACAGGGAGGAAATACAATGAGCAGTTCTTC. Residues: CASSLWTGRKYNEQFF.

V and J are TRBV6-1 and TRBJ2-1; D is perhaps TRBD1 (7 bases). The CDR3 runs 15 residues. Trimming removed 4 bases from V and 6 bases from J, with 16 bases in between. The germline gives CDR1 MNHNS, CDR2 SASEGT. CDR3: CASSGQGTGANEQFF. The CDR3 nucleotides are TGTGCCAGCAGTGGACAGGGCACGGGGGCCAATGAGCAGTTCTTC.

The rearrangement links TRBV27 to TRBJ2-7, with 10 bases identical to TRBD2. Germline V lookup: CDR1 MNHEY, CDR2 SMNVEV (reference sequence). This CDR3 spans 14 amino acids. After removal of 5 bases from V and 6 bases from J, the junction contained 7 bases not matched to a gene. CDR3 region: CASSLGLAAGEQYF. CDR3 nucleotides: TGTGCCAGCAGTCTTGGACTAGCGGCGGGCGAGCAGTACTTC.

This clonotype was recorded once. CDR3 sequence (DNA): TGTGCCAGCAGCCCTTACCCCGGTGGACTAGCGGTGTACAATGAGCAGTACTTC. Protein: CASSPYPGGLAVYNEQYF. The V gene is TRBV12-3 or TRBV12-4, the J gene TRBJ2-1, with 10 bases identical to TRBD2. The DNA matches TRBJ2-7 better at its end, which makes the J call doubtful. This CDR3 has 18 amino acids.

This clonotype has just a few counts. The chain uses TRBV28 and TRBJ1-2; D is possibly TRBD1 (6 bases). The germline V gene has CDR1 MDHEN and CDR2 SYDVKM. CDR3 size: 12 residues. V was cut by 7 bases and J by 5 bases, with 11 bases left in between. The CDR3 DNA reads as TGTGCCAGCACCGAGGGGGGGTATGGCTACACCTTC. Translation gives CASTEGGYGYTF.

With respect to this clonotype: A much larger clone differs by one base, so this may be a read error. The chain links TRBV5-6 to TRBJ2-3, with D unresolved. The CDR3 loop spans 16 amino acids. Trimming stripped 2 bases from V and 0 bases from J, with 13 bases between. Per the germline V gene, CDR1 is SGHDT and CDR2 is YYEEEE. The DNA for the CDR3 is TGTGCCAGCAGCTTCCAAGGGCGGACGAGCACAGATACGCAGTATTTT. It yields the protein CASSFQGRTSTDTQYF.

The chain couples TRBV3-1 to TRBJ1-2, with D maybe TRBD1 (6 bases). There are 14 residues in the CDR3. V was clipped by 5 bases and J by 0 bases, with 10 bases between them. Germline V gene sequence: CDR1 LGHDT, CDR2 YNNKEL (reference sequence). CDR3 in DNA: TGTGCCAGCAGCGCTTACAGGGCTAACTATGGCTACACCTTC. It translates to CASSAYRANYGYTF.

This clonotype was observed a handful of times. V gene TRBV25-1 combines with J gene TRBJ2-4; no definite D call. The end of the DNA is better explained by TRBJ2-7, so the J call may be wrong. The CDR3 consists of 14 residues. Germline lookup yields CDR1 MGHDK and CDR2 SYGVNS. CDR3 DNA: TGTGCCAGCAGTGATGGTAAGACTCACTACGAGCAGTACTTC. It is translated as CASSDGKTHYEQYF.

The chain employs TRBV20-1 and TRBJ1-5; 7 nucleotides match TRBD1. The junction had 2 bases not matched to a gene; V was cut back by 3 bases and J by 0 bases. Per the germline V gene, CDR1 is DFQATT and CDR2 is SNEGSKA (reference sequence). This CDR3 has 14 residues. CDR3 in DNA: TGCAGTGCTAGGGACAGGATTAGCAATCAGCCCCAGCATTTT. Protein product: CSARDRISNQPQHF.

This clonotype was seen more than once but under ten times. This chain connects TRBV6-1 to TRBJ2-7; TRBD1 aligns across 9 bases. Germline V gene lookup returns CDR1 MNHNS and CDR2 SASEGT. The CDR3 spans 13 residues. After removal of 9 bases from V and 2 bases from J, the junction contained 5 bases not matched to a gene. The CDR3 coding sequence is TGTGCCAGTTCCGGGACAGGGACCTACGAGCAGTACTTC. Its protein product is CASSGTGTYEQYF.

This clonotype appeared a few times. The chain is built from TRBV20-1 and TRBJ2-3, with 8 bases fitting TRBD2. Germline V gene data show CDR1 as DFQATT and CDR2 as SNEGSKA (reference sequence). The V gene end was trimmed by 0 bases and the J gene end by 5 bases; junction bases not matched to a gene: 4. The CDR3 extends over 14 amino acids. In DNA form, the CDR3 reads TGCAGTGCTAGAGATTGGAGCGGGGGAGATACGCAGTATTTT. Its protein is CSARDWSGGDTQYF.

The chain joins TRBV2 to TRBJ2-7; 8 bases line up with TRBD1. Trimming at V came to 3 bases and at J to 0 bases, leaving 16 bases not matched to a gene. The CDR3 consists of 19 residues. Germline V gene data show CDR1 as SNHLY and CDR2 as FYNNEI. CDR3 in DNA: TGTGCCAGCAGTGAGGCTGCCTTTGGGACAGGATTTAGCTCCTACGAGCAGTACTTC. This gives the protein CASSEAAFGTGFSSYEQYF.

This chain connects TRBV6-6 to TRBJ2-3; 8 bases agree with TRBD2. Per the germline V gene, CDR1 is MNHNY and CDR2 is SVGAGI (reference sequence). The length of the CDR3 is 17 residues. V was pared by 6 bases and J by 2 bases, with 13 bases of the junction left unmatched. CDR3 nucleotide sequence: TGTGCCAGCAGCCGCAGGGCGGGAGGTTCCCCCACAGATACGCAGTATTTT. Protein: CASSRRAGGSPTDTQYF.

CDR3 DNA sequence: TGTGCCAGCAGTGATTGGGGTATTAGCGGGAGGCACAATGAGCAGTTCTTC. As protein: CASSDWGISGRHNEQFF. The chain carries TRBV6-1 and TRBJ2-1; 10 bases match TRBD2. CDR3 length equals 17 residues. Trimming cost V 3 bases and J 5 bases; bases outside gene matches: 10. Germline V gene data show CDR1 as MNHNS and CDR2 as SASEGT.

The gene calls are TRBV9 and TRBJ2-1; 8 bases are a match to TRBD2. This CDR3 contains 17 residues. CDR1 SGDLS and CDR2 YYNGEE come from the germline V gene. Trimming cost V 4 bases and J 5 bases; bases outside gene matches: 14. CDR3 loop: CASSTLSGDYFNNEQFF. The CDR3 region has the DNA TGTGCCAGCAGCACCCTTAGCGGGGATTATTTTAACAATGAGCAGTTCTTC.